The clone carrying this T cell receptor (beta chain) was picked up one time. What it recognizes is unknown. This record comes from a study of response to subunit inactivated influenza vaccine. Each CDR3 protein gets one entry after TCRdb re-called the RT-PCR reads with MiXCR. The sample holds around 750,000 distinct CDR3 sequences, approximately 22% seen once. CDR1 is SGHRS, CDR2 YFSETQ, per germline. CDR3 length: 15 residues. V gave up 4 bases and J gave up 2 bases, with 14 bases separating them. Study-wide findings and caveats: Every seasonal influenza vaccination brings in few new T cells, the authors suggested.

The sequences come from PBMCs from blood, collected roughly 5 days after vaccination. This sequence originates from a man aged 50 or older who received an inactivated influenza vaccine. This chain connects TRBV5-1 to TRBJ2-3, with D possibly matching TRBD1 (6 bases). In nucleotides, the CDR3 is TGCGCCAGCAGCATACACGGACAGATCACAGATACGCAGTATTTT. It codes for CASSIHGQITDTQYF.